This TCR beta chain emerged from a study of blood T cell repertoires in COVID-19. Per the germline V gene, CDR1 is SGHNT and CDR2 is YENEEA. Germline trimming cut 1 base from V and 6 bases from J; bases unmatched to any gene: 0. CDR3 length equals 13 residues. In the study's own analysis: For nucleated cells, counts were estimated from reference gene primer amplification. Using immunoSEQ multiplex PCR, the repertoire was profiled, and TCRdb retains in-frame clones only, with some absent. Clone size and the V and J calls come from that table; the DNA yielded D and trimming. This sample has under 550,000 clones, with 70% to 90% found just once.

This clonotype was obtained from a man aged 18 to 35 with COVID-19, enrolled during active disease. The sample consisted of peripheral blood. The chain links TRBV11-3 to TRBJ2-1; 7 bases are a match to TRBD1. CDR3 region: CASSLGQGNEQFF. The CDR3 bases are TGTGCCAGCAGCTTAGGACAGGGCAATGAGCAGTTCTTC.